This T cell receptor (beta chain) is from a study of blood T cells in healthy people across ages. Study-level findings and limits: Among long-lived donors, naive CD4+ cells were more numerous and diversity higher than in aged donors.

It was with a sample-barcoded 5' primer and a J-beta primer mix that a second PCR of about 6 to 12 cycles was run. TCRdb re-analysed the 5' RACE reads in MiXCR, keeping a single row per CDR3 protein. The sample includes 590,000 or so distinct CDR3 sequences, about 30% of them seen just once. This clonotype was seen once. Antigen specificity is unknown. The source material was blood. This receptor was taken from an elderly woman in good health.

The CDR3 protein is CASSLWVRGRRGGLTPIDTQYF. CDR3 bases: TGTGCCAGCAGCTTATGGGTCCGCGGTAGGCGGGGGGGCCTAACCCCTATAGATACGCAGTATTTT. This rearrangement joins TRBV11-1 to TRBJ2-3; 9 nucleotides align to TRBD2. The CDR3 is made up of 22 amino acids. The ends lost 2 bases at V and 5 bases at J; junction bases unmatched: 26. Germline V gene sequence: CDR1 SGHAT, CDR2 FQDESV (reference sequence).